This is a list of T cell receptor beta chains from one sample in a study of blood T cell repertoires in COVID-19. The assay was immunoSEQ multiplex PCR, and TCRdb's table has in-frame clones only and misses some. This table has about 200,000 clones, approximately 81% appearing once. Sequenced: peripheral blood. These TCRs come from a woman of 80 years or more with acute or convalescent COVID-19. Both conserved end residues are part of each CDR3. The D gene is left open where the match is weak. Only part of the rows carry a size: once, few, many, or a class if the clone is expanded.

CDR3 DNA,CDR3 protein,J gene,clone size,V gene,D gene
TGTGCCAGTATCTTTTCAGGGAATAGGTATGGCTACACCTTC,CASIFSGNRYGYTF,TRBJ1-2,.,TRBV19,.
TGTGCCACCAGCAGAGATCAGAAGATCCCGAACAAAAACTATGGCTACACCTTC,CATSRDQKIPNKNYGYTF,TRBJ1-2,.,TRBV15,.
TGCAGCGTTTCCGGGACAGGGGTCGACGAGCAGTACTTC,CSVSGTGVDEQYF,TRBJ2-7,.,TRBV29-1,TRBD1
TGTGCCAGCAGTTACTCGTGGCGGGGGGCCCAAGAGACCCAGTACTTC,CASSYSWRGAQETQYF,TRBJ2-5,.,TRBV6-5,TRBD2
TGTGCCAGCGGAAACAGGGTAATAGCTGGAAACACCATATATTTT,CASGNRVIAGNTIYF,TRBJ1-3,once,TRBV3-1/TRBV3-2,.
TGTGCCAGCAGTTTGATTGACAGGGGTAAGGGGTCACGCAATCAGCCCCAGCATTTT,CASSLIDRGKGSRNQPQHF,TRBJ1-5,.,TRBV28,TRBD1
TGTGCCAGCAGCTTAGAGGGACAAATCGTGGGGGAGCAGTACTTC,CASSLEGQIVGEQYF,TRBJ2-7,.,TRBV7-2,.
TGCGCCAGCCGCCCCGGGGGAGGGGTGGGCGAGCAGTACTTC,CASRPGGGVGEQYF,TRBJ2-7,.,TRBV5-1,TRBD2
TGTGCCAGCTCACCAACCGGTTCGAACCCATCACCCCTCCACTTT,CASSPTGSNPSPLHF,TRBJ1-6,few,TRBV18,.
TGCGCCAGCAGCTTGGATTCTTTCGGGACAGATACGCAGTATTTT,CASSLDSFGTDTQYF,TRBJ2-3,.,TRBV5-1,.
TGTGCCAGCAGCAGACAGCTTAGCACAGATACGCAGTATTTT,CASSRQLSTDTQYF,TRBJ2-3,.,TRBV5-6,.
TGCGCCAGCAGCCAGCGCGGGGACAGGGGGCTAAACACTGAAGCTTTCTTT,CASSQRGDRGLNTEAFF,TRBJ1-1,once,TRBV4-1,TRBD1
TGTGCCAGCTCTCCGCTTTGGAGGTCCTACGAGCAGTACTTC,CASSPLWRSYEQYF,TRBJ2-7,.,TRBV6-9,.
TGTGCCAGCAGTCACCGGGACAGCCATCGGTCCCAGTACTTC,CASSHRDSHRSQYF,TRBJ2-5,.,TRBV27,TRBD1
TGTGCCAGCAGCTTAGTTGCGGGAGTAGCCCACGAGCAGTACTTC,CASSLVAGVAHEQYF,TRBJ2-7,.,TRBV11-2,TRBD2
TGTGCCAGTAGTATTAGTGTGACAGGGGGCCTCGATTCACCCCTCCACTTT,CASSISVTGGLDSPLHF,TRBJ1-6,.,TRBV19,TRBD1
TGTGCCAGCCTTGGATTAGCGCATGAGCAGTTCTTC,CASLGLAHEQFF,TRBJ2-1,few,TRBV28,.
TGTGCCAGCAGCCACCGGGACAGGGGACACTACGAGCAGTACTTC,CASSHRDRGHYEQYF,TRBJ2-7,.,TRBV4-2,TRBD1
TGTGCCAGCCGGAAGAACAGGGACCATAGCAATCAGCCCCAGCATTTT,CASRKNRDHSNQPQHF,TRBJ1-5,.,TRBV19,.
TGTGCCAGCAGGGGGAGACAGGGGAGGCACACCGGGGAGCTGTTTTTT,CASRGRQGRHTGELFF,TRBJ2-2,.,TRBV21-1,.
TGTGCCTGGAGTGTTCGTCCCAACCTATCGGTCTTC,CAWSVRPNLSVF,TRBJ2-1,.,TRBV30,.
TGTGCCAGCAGCCAAGATCATCTACTCACCGGGAACACCATATATTTT,CASSQDHLLTGNTIYF,TRBJ1-3,.,TRBV3-1/TRBV3-2,.
TGCGCCAGCAGGCCGACGGGTCTAAACACCGGGGAGCTGTTTTTT,CASRPTGLNTGELFF,TRBJ2-2,.,TRBV4-1,.
TGCGCCAGCAGCCAAGATGGGATAGCGGGGGATGTATTCTCCGGGGAGCTGTTTTTT,CASSQDGIAGDVFSGELFF,TRBJ2-2,.,TRBV4-1,TRBD2
TGCAGCGTTGGGGACAGGGGTATCTATGGCTACACCTTC,CSVGDRGIYGYTF,TRBJ1-2,many,TRBV29-1,TRBD1
TGTGCCAGCAGCTCGACAGGGTTCGGTGGAAACACCATATATTTT,CASSSTGFGGNTIYF,TRBJ1-3,.,TRBV7-6,TRBD1
TGTGCCAGCAGCTTAGGGGTGACAGTCACAGATACGCAGTATTTT,CASSLGVTVTDTQYF,TRBJ2-3,.,TRBV7-2,.
TGTGCCAGCAGTTCCTCCGGGACATTAAATTCACCCCTCCACTTT,CASSSSGTLNSPLHF,TRBJ1-6,.,TRBV27,.
TGTGCCAGCAGCCAAGGCGGGGGGTCTAATGAAAAACTGTTTTTT,CASSQGGGSNEKLFF,TRBJ1-4,.,TRBV14,.
TGTGCCAGCAGTGGACAGGGGGCACACACTGAAGCTTTCTTT,CASSGQGAHTEAFF,TRBJ1-1,.,TRBV27,TRBD1
TGTGCCAGCACCGCGGTCGGGCAGCCCCAGCATTTT,CASTAVGQPQHF,TRBJ1-5,.,TRBV27,.
TGTGCCACCAGCAGAGCGGGGGGCGCTGAAGCTTTCTTT,CATSRAGGAEAFF,TRBJ1-1,few,TRBV15,.
TGTGCCAGCAGTGAACTCGGGTGGAAACAGGAAAACTATGGCTACACCTTC,CASSELGWKQENYGYTF,TRBJ1-2,.,TRBV2,.
TGTGCCTGGTCAGGGGGAAACCCGCCCCAGCATTTT,CAWSGGNPPQHF,TRBJ1-5,.,TRBV30,TRBD1
TGTGCCAGCACCAAGACACTCTACGAGGGCACTGAAGCTTTCTTT,CASTKTLYEGTEAFF,TRBJ1-1,.,TRBV19,.
TGCGCCAGCAGCTTGGGACAGAACTTCATGAACACTGAAGCTTTCTTT,CASSLGQNFMNTEAFF,TRBJ1-1,.,TRBV5-1,.
TGTGCCAGCAGCTTAGGAGCGGGAATCAGGGATACGCAGTATTTT,CASSLGAGIRDTQYF,TRBJ2-3,.,TRBV7-2,TRBD2
TGTGCCAGCAGTTACACAGCAGGCTCCTACAATGAGCAGTTCTTC,CASSYTAGSYNEQFF,TRBJ2-1,.,TRBV6-5,.
TGTGCCAGCTCAGAAATTCAAGAGACCCAGTACTTC,CASSEIQETQYF,TRBJ2-5,.,TRBV3-1/TRBV3-2,.
TGTGCCACCGCCGGGGGGGTCGCAGATACGCAGTATTTT,CATAGGVADTQYF,TRBJ2-3,.,TRBV15,TRBD2
TGTGCCAGCAGTGAACAGGGAAGAATCAATCAGCCCCAGCATTTT,CASSEQGRINQPQHF,TRBJ1-5,.,TRBV27,.
TGCGCCAGCAGCCCGGGACACGGAAATAATTCACCCCTCCACTTT,CASSPGHGNNSPLHF,TRBJ1-6,.,TRBV4-1,.
TGTGCCAGCAGCACTTCGGGTGGCTACGAGCAGTACTTC,CASSTSGGYEQYF,TRBJ2-7,.,TRBV7-3,.
TGCAGTGCCTCTAGCCGACAGCCCCAGCATTTT,CSASSRQPQHF,TRBJ1-5,.,TRBV20-1,.
TGTGCCAGCAGTCCAGATAGAAACAGGGCTGGCTACACCTTC,CASSPDRNRAGYTF,TRBJ1-2,.,TRBV27,.
TGTGCCAGCAGCTTGGCACAGAATCAGCCCCAGCATTTT,CASSLAQNQPQHF,TRBJ1-5,.,TRBV5-6,.
TGTGCCAGCAGGTACAGCGGGAACACTGAAGCTTTCTTT,CASRYSGNTEAFF,TRBJ1-1,.,TRBV25-1,.
TGCGCCAGCAGCTTGGAGTCCGGGGGGAGGACTGAAGCTTTCTTT,CASSLESGGRTEAFF,TRBJ1-1,.,TRBV5-1,.
TGTGCCAGCAGCCAAACACAGGGCCCCTACGAGCAGTACTTC,CASSQTQGPYEQYF,TRBJ2-7,.,TRBV3-1/TRBV3-2,.
TGTGCCAGCAGTTACTCGGGGACAGGGGCTCAGCCCCAGCATTTT,CASSYSGTGAQPQHF,TRBJ1-5,.,TRBV6-2/TRBV6-3,TRBD1
TGTGCCAGCAGCTTTGATGGGCGGGTAGGGGAGACCCAGTACTTC,CASSFDGRVGETQYF,TRBJ2-5,.,TRBV5-4,.
TGTGCCAGCAGCAAAGAACAGGTAGTTGAAGCTTTCTTT,CASSKEQVVEAFF,TRBJ1-1,.,TRBV7-8,.
TGTGCCAGCAGCTTGCAGGGGGCCTACGAGCAGTACTTC,CASSLQGAYEQYF,TRBJ2-7,.,TRBV5-5,TRBD1
TGTGCCAGCAGCTTGAATCCAGGTGGAAACACCATATATTTT,CASSLNPGGNTIYF,TRBJ1-3,.,TRBV5-6,.
TGCGCCAGCAGCTTGGACGTCGGACTTTCGGAGACCCAGTACTTC,CASSLDVGLSETQYF,TRBJ2-5,.,TRBV5-1,.
TGCGCCAGCCACCCGGGACCCGGGACAGACAATGAGCAGTTCTTC,CASHPGPGTDNEQFF,TRBJ2-1,.,TRBV5-1,TRBD1
TGCGCCAGCAGTGAGTCTCTATTTAGCAATCAGCCCCAGCATTTT,CASSESLFSNQPQHF,TRBJ1-5,.,TRBV10-1,.
TGTGCCAGCAGCTTAGTAGCTGGGACTAGCGGGAGACCGGAGACCCAGTACTTC,CASSLVAGTSGRPETQYF,TRBJ2-5,.,TRBV7-8,TRBD2